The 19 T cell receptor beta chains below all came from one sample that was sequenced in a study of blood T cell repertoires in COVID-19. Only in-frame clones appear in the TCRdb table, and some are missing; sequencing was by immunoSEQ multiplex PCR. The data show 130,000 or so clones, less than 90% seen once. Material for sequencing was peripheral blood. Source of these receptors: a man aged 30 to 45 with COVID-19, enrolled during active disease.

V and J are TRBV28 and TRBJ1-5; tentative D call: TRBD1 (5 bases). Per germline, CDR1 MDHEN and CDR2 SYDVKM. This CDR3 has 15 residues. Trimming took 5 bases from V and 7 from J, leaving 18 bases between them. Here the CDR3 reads CASSPGGGHGQPQHF. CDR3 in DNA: TGTGCCAGCAGTCCCGGCGGGGGTCACGGGCAGCCCCAGCATTTT.

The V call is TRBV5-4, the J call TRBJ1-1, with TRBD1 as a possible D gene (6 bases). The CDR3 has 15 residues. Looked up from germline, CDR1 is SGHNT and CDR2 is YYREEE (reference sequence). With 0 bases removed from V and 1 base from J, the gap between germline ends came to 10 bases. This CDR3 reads CASSLGGQKNTEAFF. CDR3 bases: TGTGCCAGCAGCTTGGGGGGACAAAAGAACACTGAAGCTTTCTTT.

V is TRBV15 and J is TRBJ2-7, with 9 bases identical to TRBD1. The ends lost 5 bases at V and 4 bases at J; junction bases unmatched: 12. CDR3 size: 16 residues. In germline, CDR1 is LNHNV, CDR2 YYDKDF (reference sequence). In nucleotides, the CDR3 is TGTGCCACCAGCCCAACGGGCGGGACAGGGAGTTACGAGCAGTACTTC. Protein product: CATSPTGGTGSYEQYF.

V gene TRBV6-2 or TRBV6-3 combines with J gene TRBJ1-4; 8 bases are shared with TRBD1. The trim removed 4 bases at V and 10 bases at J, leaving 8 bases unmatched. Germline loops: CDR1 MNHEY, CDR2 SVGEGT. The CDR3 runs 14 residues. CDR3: CASSWGQASGKLFF. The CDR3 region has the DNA TGTGCCAGCAGTTGGGGACAGGCGTCGGGAAAACTGTTTTTT.

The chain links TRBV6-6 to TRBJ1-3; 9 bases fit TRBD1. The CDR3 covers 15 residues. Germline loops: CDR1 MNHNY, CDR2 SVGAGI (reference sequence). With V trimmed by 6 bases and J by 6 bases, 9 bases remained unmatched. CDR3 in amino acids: CASSSAGTGINTIYF. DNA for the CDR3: TGTGCCAGCAGCTCGGCCGGGACAGGGATAAACACCATATATTTT.

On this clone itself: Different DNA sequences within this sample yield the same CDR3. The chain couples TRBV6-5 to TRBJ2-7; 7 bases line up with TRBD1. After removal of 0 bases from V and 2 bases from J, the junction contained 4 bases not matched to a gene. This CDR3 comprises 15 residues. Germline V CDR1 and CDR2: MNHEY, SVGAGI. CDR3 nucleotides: TGTGCCAGCAGTTACTCGTCAGGGGGTCCCTACGAGCAGTACTTC. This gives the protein CASSYSSGGPYEQYF.

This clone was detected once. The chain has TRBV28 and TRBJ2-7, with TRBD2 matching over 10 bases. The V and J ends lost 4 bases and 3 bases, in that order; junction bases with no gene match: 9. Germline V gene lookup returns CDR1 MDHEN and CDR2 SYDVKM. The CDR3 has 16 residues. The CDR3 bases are TGTGCCAGCAGTTCCCTTCTAGCGGGAGACCTCTACGAGCAGTACTTC. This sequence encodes CASSSLLAGDLYEQYF. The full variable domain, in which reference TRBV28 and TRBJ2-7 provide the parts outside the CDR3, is DVKVTQSSRYLVKRTGEKVFLECVQDMDHENMFWYRQDPGLGLRLIYFSYDVKMKEKGDIPEGYSVSREKKERFSLILESASTNQTSMYLCASSSLLAGDLYEQYFGPGTRLTVT.

CDR3 amino acids: CASSSPGDTQYF. CDR3 bases: TGTGCCAGCAGCTCACCCGGGGATACGCAGTATTTT. J is TRBJ2-3 and V is TRBV5-4; D gene unclear. There are 12 residues in the CDR3. Germline V CDR1 and CDR2: SGHNT, YYREEE (reference sequence). V was shortened by 3 bases and J by 6 bases, with 8 bases between the two germline ends.

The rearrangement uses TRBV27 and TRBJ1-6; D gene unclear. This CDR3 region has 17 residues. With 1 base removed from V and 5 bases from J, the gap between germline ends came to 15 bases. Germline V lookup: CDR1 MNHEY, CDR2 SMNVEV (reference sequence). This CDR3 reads CASSLWGGRPNNSPLHF. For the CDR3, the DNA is TGTGCCAGCAGTTTATGGGGAGGCCGACCCAATAATTCACCCCTCCACTTT.

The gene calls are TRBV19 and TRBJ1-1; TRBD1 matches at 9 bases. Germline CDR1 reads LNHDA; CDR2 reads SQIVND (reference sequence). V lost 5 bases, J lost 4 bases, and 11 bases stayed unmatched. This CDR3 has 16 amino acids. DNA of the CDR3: TGTGCCAGTAGTCCAGTCCCGGGACAGGGTTCCACTGAAGCTTTCTTT. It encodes CASSPVPGQGSTEAFF.

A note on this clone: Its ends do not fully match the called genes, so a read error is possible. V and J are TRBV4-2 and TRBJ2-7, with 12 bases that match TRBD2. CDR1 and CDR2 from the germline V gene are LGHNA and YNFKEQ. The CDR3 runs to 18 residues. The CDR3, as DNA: TGTGCCAGCAGCGAAGACATGACTAGCGGGAGAAGCTCCTACGAGCAGTACTTC. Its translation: CASSEDMTSGRSSYEQYF.

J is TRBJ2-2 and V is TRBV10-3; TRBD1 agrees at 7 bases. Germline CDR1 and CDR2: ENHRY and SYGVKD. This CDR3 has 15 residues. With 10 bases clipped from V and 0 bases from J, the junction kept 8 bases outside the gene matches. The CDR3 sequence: CATRQGSSNTGELFF. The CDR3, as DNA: TGTGCCACTCGACAGGGCTCCTCGAACACCGGGGAGCTGTTTTTT.

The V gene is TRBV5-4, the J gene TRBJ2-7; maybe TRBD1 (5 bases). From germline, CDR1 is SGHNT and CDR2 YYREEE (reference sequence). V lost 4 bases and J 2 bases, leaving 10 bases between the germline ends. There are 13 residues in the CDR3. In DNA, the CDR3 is TGTGCCAGCAGCGTAGGGGCCACCTACGAGCAGTACTTC. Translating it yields CASSVGATYEQYF.

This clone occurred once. CDR3 bases: TGTGCCAGCAGTTCGGGACAGGGTTTAGGGGTTCATGAGCAGTTCTTC. Its translation: CASSSGQGLGVHEQFF. The chain combines TRBV28 with TRBJ2-1; 9 bases match TRBD1. The germline V gene encodes CDR1 MDHEN and CDR2 SYDVKM. J gave up 8 bases and V 4 bases, and 12 bases lay outside the gene matches. This CDR3 comprises 16 residues.

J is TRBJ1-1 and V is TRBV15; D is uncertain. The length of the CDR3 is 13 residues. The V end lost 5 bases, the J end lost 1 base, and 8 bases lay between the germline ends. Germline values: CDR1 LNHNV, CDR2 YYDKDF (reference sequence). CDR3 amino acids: CATSSQENTEAFF. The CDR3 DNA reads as TGTGCCACCAGCTCTCAGGAGAACACTGAAGCTTTCTTT.

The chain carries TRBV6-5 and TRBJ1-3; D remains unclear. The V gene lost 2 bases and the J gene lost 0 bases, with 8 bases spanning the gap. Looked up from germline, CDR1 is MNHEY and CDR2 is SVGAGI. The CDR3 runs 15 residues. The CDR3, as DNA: TGTGCCAGCAGTTACGATGGGAGCTCTGGAAACACCATATATTTT. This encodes CASSYDGSSGNTIYF.

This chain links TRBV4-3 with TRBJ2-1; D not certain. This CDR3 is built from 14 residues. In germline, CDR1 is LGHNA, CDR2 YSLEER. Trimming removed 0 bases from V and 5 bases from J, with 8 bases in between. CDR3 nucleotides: TGCGCCAGCAGCCAAGAATGGGCTAACAATGAGCAGTTCTTC. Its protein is CASSQEWANNEQFF.

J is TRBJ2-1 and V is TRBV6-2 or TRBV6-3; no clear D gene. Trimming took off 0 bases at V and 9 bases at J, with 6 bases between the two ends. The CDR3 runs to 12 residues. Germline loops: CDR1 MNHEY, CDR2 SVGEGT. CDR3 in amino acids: CASSYSRGEQFF. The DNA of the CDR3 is TGTGCCAGCAGTTACTCGAGAGGTGAGCAGTTCTTC.

CDR3 sequence: CASSQDWGQRNEQYF. CDR3 sequence (DNA): TGCGCCAGCAGCCAAGATTGGGGACAGCGGAACGAGCAGTACTTC. The chain has TRBV4-1 and TRBJ2-7, with TRBD1 matching over 7 bases. CDR3 length: 15 residues. Germline-derived CDR1 and CDR2 are MGHRA and YSYEKL. J lost 5 bases, V lost 0 bases, and 7 bases had no gene match.